This T cell receptor beta chain was recovered during a study of T cell responses to AZD1222 COVID-19 vaccine. The assay was immunoSEQ multiplex PCR, and TCRdb's table has in-frame clones only and misses some. This sample carries under 150,000 clones, about 85% of them seen once, and the ten largest clones take approximately 2.4%. Findings of the study overall: Clonal diversity may have been underestimated, and the donors were mostly white British, with more females than males. Nearly half of unique spike-specific TCRs reportedly avoided B.1.351 and B.1.1.7 mutated regions.

CDR3 length: 13 residues. Trimming took off 6 bases at V and 6 bases at J, with 14 bases between the two ends. Germline loops: CDR1 MNHEY, CDR2 SMNVEV (reference sequence). A word on this clone: Its target is unknown.

This sequence was found in an adult in good health. Sequences were derived from peripheral blood, sampled on day 0 of AZD1222 vaccination. V and J are TRBV27 and TRBJ1-1; TRBD1 might be the D (6 bases). CDR3 bases: TGTGCCAGCAGGTCCCAGGGGTACGCTGAAGCTTTCTTT. Translation: CASRSQGYAEAFF.